This T cell receptor (beta chain) is from a study of CD8+ T cells in alopecia areata (dated by TCRdb to 2016 to 2019). Background for the entire study: Treated patients were enrolled in an open-label pilot trial of oral tofacitinib at 5 to 10 mg twice daily for moderate-to-severe alopecia areata. Patients received tofacitinib for 6 to 18 months and were then followed off drug for 6 months to check for delayed response and recurrence. The SALT score, which quantifies the percentage of affected scalp surface area, was used to measure disease severity in treated patients. To study T cell clonal expansion in alopecia areata, the researchers applied high-throughput TCRbeta sequencing to both the C3H/HeJ mouse model and human patients. Human TCRbeta sequencing covered scalp tissue and sorted CD4+ and CD8+ peripheral blood T cells from patchy and totalis/universalis alopecia areata patients and healthy controls. Patients on tofacitinib were biopsied at baseline and after 4 and 24 weeks of treatment, and several of the patients also had a later scalp biopsy. Scalp clonality was compared across normal scalp (n=4), patchy alopecia areata scalp (n=8), and alopecia totalis/universalis scalp (n=8). RNA was extracted with the PAXgene miRNA kit for fixed scalp, the miRNeasy kit for PBMCs, and the RNeasy kit for mouse skin. TCRbeta CDR3 regions were amplified by immunoSEQ multiplex PCR using 35 Vbeta forward and 13 Jbeta reverse primers.

General findings and caveats noted by the study authors: Scalp clonality and the number of expanded CD8+ clones among the top 100 scalp clones were significantly decreased by tofacitinib. Compared with mice, TCR sequences shared between patients were less clear, possibly partly because of HLA diversity across the patient population. During tofacitinib treatment, many expanded lesional clones stuck around in both scalp and blood, and this persistence may partly explain why relapse happens after treatment is stopped. Resident alphabeta T cells in normal human skin are also sequenced, complicating scalp TCR repertoire analysis, unlike mouse skin dominated by gammadelta T cells. The treated cohort was small, with a single nonresponder, so links between baseline CD8+ expansion and response need larger studies. Compared with normal scalp, lesional scalp, particularly in alopecia totalis/universalis, had higher clonality and more expanded CD8+ clones, which suggests antigenic drive.

CDR1 is given as SQVTM and CDR2 as ANQGSEA, both from the germline V gene. V is shortened by 8 bases, J by 7 bases, and the region joining them spans 14 bases. The CDR3 runs 12 amino acids, cysteine and phenylalanine included. The CDR3 DNA has 36 bases and is translated from base 1. Only a few counts were recorded for this clone. Its antigen specificity is not known. Base qualities were left out, and no much larger clone turns up one base away. The time point label of this sample denotes: about 25 weeks on oral tofacitinib. What the treatment or condition label conveys for this sample: oral pan-JAK inhibitor, 5-10 mg twice daily. Lesional scalp punch biopsies and peripheral blood were collected from alopecia areata patients. PBMCs were separated by density centrifugation and stained for CD3, CD4 and CD8, after which CD4+ and CD8+ T cells were sorted on a FACSAria. Libraries were prepared through the immunoSEQ multiplex PCR assay. RNA was extracted from all samples and reverse transcribed into cDNA, which served as template for TCR sequencing. First-strand cDNA was synthesized with SuperScript III using a 2:1 mix of oligo-dT and random hexamers. A synthetic immune receptor repertoire was used to measure amplification bias, and any remaining bias was corrected computationally. The study's processing was this. After raw reads were preprocessed to remove errors, the CDR3 was defined following IMGT conventions as running from the conserved cysteine to phenylalanine. Clonality was computed as 1 minus the Shannon entropy, with the entropy normalized by log2 of the number of productive unique TCRs. Scalp TCRbeta sequences were cross-referenced with sorted blood CD4 and CD8 repertoires so that the CD4 or CD8 identity of scalp clones could be inferred. Not all clones reach the TCRdb copy of this immuneACCESS table, which keeps in-frame sequences only. Checked studies attribute under half of the gap to unresolved V genes and leave the rest unexplained. That table furnishes V, J and clone size, whereas the DNA furnished D and trimming. The sample profile shows about 190,000 clones; under 60% of them were found once. Clones ranked in the top ten supply over 9.5% of the sample.

The rearranged chain carries TRBV29-1 and TRBJ2-2; the D region possibly corresponds to TRBD2 (5 bases align). This clonotype was obtained from a human donor with alopecia areata. The sequencing here drew on CD8+ T cells sorted from blood, taken at week 24, from a patient treated with tofacitinib. In nucleotides, the sequence is TGCAGCATCAAAAAAGAGGGCGGGGAGCTGTTTTTT. Its product reads: CSIKKEGGELFF.